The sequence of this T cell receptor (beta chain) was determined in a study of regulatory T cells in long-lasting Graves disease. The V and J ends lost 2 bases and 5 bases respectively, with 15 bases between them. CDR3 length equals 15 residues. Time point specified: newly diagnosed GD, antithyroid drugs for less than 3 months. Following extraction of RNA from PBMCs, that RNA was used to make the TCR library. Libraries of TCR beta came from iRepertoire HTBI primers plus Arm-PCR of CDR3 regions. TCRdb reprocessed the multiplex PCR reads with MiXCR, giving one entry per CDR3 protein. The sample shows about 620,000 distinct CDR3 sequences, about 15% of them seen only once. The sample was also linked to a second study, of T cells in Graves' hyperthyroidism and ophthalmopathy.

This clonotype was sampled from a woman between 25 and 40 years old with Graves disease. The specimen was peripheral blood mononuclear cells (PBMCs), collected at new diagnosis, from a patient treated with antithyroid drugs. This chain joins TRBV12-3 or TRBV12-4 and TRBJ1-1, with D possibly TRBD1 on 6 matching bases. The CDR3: CASSLPSTGLTEAFF. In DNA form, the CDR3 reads TGTGCCAGCAGTTTACCCTCAACAGGGTTGACTGAAGCTTTCTTT.